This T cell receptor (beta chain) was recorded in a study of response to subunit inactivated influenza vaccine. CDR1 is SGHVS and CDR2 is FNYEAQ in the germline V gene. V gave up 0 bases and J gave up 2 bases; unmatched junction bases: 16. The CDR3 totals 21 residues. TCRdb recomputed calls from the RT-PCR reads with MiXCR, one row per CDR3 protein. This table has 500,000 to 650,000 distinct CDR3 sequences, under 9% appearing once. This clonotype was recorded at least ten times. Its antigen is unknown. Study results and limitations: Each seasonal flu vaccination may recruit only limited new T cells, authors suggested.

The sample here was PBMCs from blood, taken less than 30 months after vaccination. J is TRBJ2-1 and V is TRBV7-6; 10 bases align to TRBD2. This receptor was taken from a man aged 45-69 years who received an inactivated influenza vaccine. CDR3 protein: CASSLARWTSGERETYNEQFF. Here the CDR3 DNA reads TGTGCCAGCAGCTTAGCCCGTTGGACTAGCGGAGAGAGGGAAACCTACAATGAGCAGTTCTTC.